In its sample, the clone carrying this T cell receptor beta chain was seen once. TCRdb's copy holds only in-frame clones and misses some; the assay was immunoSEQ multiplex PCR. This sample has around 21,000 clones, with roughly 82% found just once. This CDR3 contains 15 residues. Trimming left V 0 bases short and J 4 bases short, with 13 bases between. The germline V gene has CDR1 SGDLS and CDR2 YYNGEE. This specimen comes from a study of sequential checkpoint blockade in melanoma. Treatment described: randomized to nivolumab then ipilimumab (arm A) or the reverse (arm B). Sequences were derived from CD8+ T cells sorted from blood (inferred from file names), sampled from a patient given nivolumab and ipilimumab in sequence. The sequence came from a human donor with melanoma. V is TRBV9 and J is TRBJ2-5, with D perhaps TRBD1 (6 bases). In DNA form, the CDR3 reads TGTGCCAGCAGCGTAGAACAGGGTACACGAGAGACCCAGTACTTC. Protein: CASSVEQGTRETQYF.